The source of this T cell receptor beta chain is a study of cytomegalovirus exposure and HLA in healthy donors. Study-wide findings and caveats: A later analysis found first-cohort TCR clusters tended to co-occur in the 120 validation repertoires.

Of note for this clone: The antigen is unknown.

Sequencing was performed with immunoSEQ multiplex PCR; in TCRdb, only in-frame clones are kept and a portion is missing. This sample carries about 340,000 clones, approximately 90% of them seen once, and the ten largest clones take about 0.8%. Separate from the roughly 670-subject first cohort, the roughly 120-subject validation cohort was the one that the donors belonged to. Looked up from germline, CDR1 is SGHAT and CDR2 is FQNNGV. Trimming took 5 bases from V and 6 from J, leaving 14 bases between them. CDR3 length: 14 amino acids. The source material was PBMCs. The rearrangement joins TRBV11-2 to TRBJ2-1; maybe TRBD2 (6 bases). The clonotype originates from a young woman in good health and CMV-seronegative. The CDR3 DNA sequence: TGTGCCAGCAGCACGGACGCGGAGGGCAATGAGCAGTTCTTC. Its protein is CASSTDAEGNEQFF.